A single sample gave rise to the 7 T cell receptor beta chains below, sequenced in a study of Ad26.COV2.S vaccination and SARS-CoV-2 variants (dated by TCRdb to about 2021). The protocol used for the library was the immunoSEQ multiplex PCR assay. This is the immuneACCESS table as TCRdb keeps it, with only in-frame sequences that have V and J called. A part of the clones is gone; compared with another copy, unresolved V genes explain less than half, and the rest is unexplained. This sample lists about 500,000 clones; 89% were detected once. The top ten clonotypes cover about 1.5% of the sample. What this sample's treatment or condition label stands for: some 20 received Ad26.COV2.S at low or high dose, single or two shots; a few received placebo; per-sample allocation not given. Repertoires of vaccine and placebo recipients were sequenced from samples collected on day 63 after the first injection.

The sample consisted of peripheral blood, taken in a trial of Ad26.COV2.S vaccine versus placebo. These receptors originate from a person aged 18-60 years who received the Ad26.COV2.S COVID-19 vaccine or a placebo.

The chain joins TRBV7-9 to TRBJ1-1; 7 positions agree with TRBD1. The junction had 13 bases not matched to a gene; V was cut back by 6 bases and J by 0 bases. The CDR3 runs to 17 residues. Germline CDR1 SEHNR, CDR2 FQNEAQ (reference sequence). Written as DNA, the CDR3 is TGTGCCAGCAGTCAAACAGGGGTCATTTTTATGAACACTGAAGCTTTCTTT. This encodes CASSQTGVIFMNTEAFF.

The chain employs TRBV19 and TRBJ1-4; D unresolved. V lost 6 bases to trimming and J lost 0 bases, with 8 bases between them. This CDR3 is 14 amino acids long. The V gene's germline CDR1 is LNHDA and CDR2 SQIVND (reference sequence). Here the CDR3 DNA reads TGTGCCAGTAGAGGCACAGCAACTAATGAAAAACTGTTTTTT. This codes for CASRGTATNEKLFF.

The count of this clone is one. At one end, the junction sequence differs from germline, possibly due to a read error. V is TRBV7-7 and J is TRBJ2-3; 9 bases align to TRBD1. The CDR3 consists of 15 residues. The germline gives CDR1 SSHAT, CDR2 FNYEAQ (reference sequence). CDR3 sequence: CASSSTGGLADTQYF. DNA of the CDR3: TGTGCTAGCAGCTCGACAGGGGGTCTGGCAGATACGCAGTATTTT.

This clone was seen only a few times. The chain carries TRBV7-9 and TRBJ1-6; unclear D gene. This CDR3 spans 14 amino acids. Germline-derived CDR1 and CDR2 are SEHNR and FQNEAQ (reference sequence). Deletions cut 6 bases from V and 7 bases from J, with 13 bases between. CDR3 bases: TGTGCCAGCAGAACGACGGGCCGAAATTCACCCCTCCACTTT. This gives the protein CASRTTGRNSPLHF.

The chain combines TRBV30 with TRBJ1-2; no clear D. The CDR3 sequence is 12 residues long. Germline V gives CDR1 GTSNPN, CDR2 SVGIG (reference sequence). V shed 0 bases and J shed 4 bases, with 6 bases lying between them. The CDR3 coding sequence is TGTGCCTGGAGTGTAAACAGCTATGGCTACACCTTC. It yields the protein CAWSVNSYGYTF.

The chain recombines TRBV7-2 with TRBJ2-1, with a tentative D call TRBD1 (7 bases). Looked up from germline, CDR1 is SGHTA and CDR2 is FQGNSA. This CDR3 is 14 amino acids long. Between the trimmed V and J ends, which lost 5 bases and 6 bases, there was a span of 14 bases. CDR3 nucleotides: TGTGCCAGCAGCCAATACAGGGGAGGCAATGAGCAGTTCTTC. Protein: CASSQYRGGNEQFF.

This chain links TRBV6-5 with TRBJ1-3; D is ambiguous. Trimming cost V 6 bases and J 0 bases, with 12 bases left between them. CDR1 and CDR2 (germline): MNHEY, SVGAGI. The CDR3 has 15 amino acids. CDR3 sequence reads: CASRQTRTSGNTIYF. The DNA for the CDR3 is TGTGCCAGCAGACAGACGAGAACCTCTGGAAACACCATATATTTT.